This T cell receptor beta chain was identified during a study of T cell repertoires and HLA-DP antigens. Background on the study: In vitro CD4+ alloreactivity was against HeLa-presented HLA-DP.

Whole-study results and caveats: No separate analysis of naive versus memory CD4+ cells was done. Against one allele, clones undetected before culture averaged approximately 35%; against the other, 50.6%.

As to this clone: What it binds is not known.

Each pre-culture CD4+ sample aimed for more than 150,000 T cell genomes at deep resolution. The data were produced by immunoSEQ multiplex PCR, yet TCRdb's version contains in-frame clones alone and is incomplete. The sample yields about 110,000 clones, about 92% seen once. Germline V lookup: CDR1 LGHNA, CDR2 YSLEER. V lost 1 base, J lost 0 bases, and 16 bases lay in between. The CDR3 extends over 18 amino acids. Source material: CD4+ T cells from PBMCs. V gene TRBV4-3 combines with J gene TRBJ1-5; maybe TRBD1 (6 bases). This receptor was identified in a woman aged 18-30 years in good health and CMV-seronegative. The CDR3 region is CASSQGGTYEISNQPQHF. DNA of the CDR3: TGCGCCAGCAGCCAAGGCGGGACATATGAAATTAGCAATCAGCCCCAGCATTTT.